This entry describes one TCR beta chain. This CDR3 contains 16 residues. Germline V CDR1 and CDR2: SEHNR, FQNEAQ (reference sequence). V shed 0 bases and J shed 4 bases, with 15 bases lying between them. Sequencing used immunoSEQ multiplex PCR; TCRdb keeps in-frame clones, though not all of them. The sample lists 79,000 or so clones; around 90% were seen once. This record belongs to a study of technical replicates of blood from a few donors. The material sequenced was T cells isolated from PBMCs. This rearrangement joins TRBV7-9 to TRBJ1-2; D unclear. The source of this sequence is a human donor in good health. CDR3 sequence reads: CASSLAGSDLTYGYTF. CDR3 coding DNA: TGTGCCAGCAGCTTAGCTGGGTCAGACTTAACCTATGGCTACACCTTC.